The clone carrying this T cell receptor (beta chain) turned up a few times. Antigen specificity is unknown. One entry per CDR3 protein, called by TCRdb with MiXCR from the 5' RACE reads. This repertoire shows approximately 620,000 distinct CDR3 sequences, around 8.3% found once; its top ten account for around 0.98%. The data belong to a study of identical twins. V was cut by 0 bases and J by 2 bases, with 14 bases left in between. Germline V gene sequence: CDR1 SGHAT, CDR2 FQNNGV. The CDR3 runs 17 residues. Study conclusions and caveats: Cross-sectional statistics underpinned the conclusions; the same donors were not followed. An excess of low generation probability was shown by twin-shared out-of-frame alpha sequences. It was possible that invariant MAIT and iNKT cells partly confounded the zero-insertion analyses. Clonotypes of the beta chain that were abundant in cord blood carried fewer insertions (memory repertoires showed none).

These data were also reused for a study on yellow fever vaccine responses in identical twins.

Sample: PBMCs. V and J are TRBV11-2 and TRBJ2-1; D is undetermined. The receptor comes from a woman aged 18-29 years in good health. The CDR3, as DNA: TGTGCCAGCAGCTTAGATCCGCGGCCAAGCACCTACAATGAGCAGTTCTTC. Translated, it gives CASSLDPRPSTYNEQFF. Variable domain in full (rest from reference TRBV11-2 and TRBJ2-1): EAGVAQSPRYKIIEKRQSVAFWCNPISGHATLYWYQQILGQGPKLLIQFQNNGVVDDSQLPKDRFSAERLKGVDSTLKIQPAKLEDSAVYLCASSLDPRPSTYNEQFFGPGTRLTVL.